The 5 T cell receptor beta chains given below trace back to one sample, sequenced in a study of blood T cells in healthy people across ages. The use of a sample-barcoded 5' primer and a J-beta primer mix characterized a second PCR of roughly 6 to 12 cycles. TCRdb analysed the 5' RACE reads with MiXCR anew, one entry per CDR3 protein. Of approximately 690,000 distinct CDR3 sequences in the sample, about 54% were seen once. The source material was blood. Receptor source: a man in his sixties in good health.

The V and J genes are TRBV3-1 and TRBJ2-5, with TRBD2 matching over 11 bases. The ends lost 1 base at V and 3 bases at J; junction bases unmatched: 10. Germline V gene sequence: CDR1 LGHDT, CDR2 YNNKEL (reference sequence). CDR3 length: 18 amino acids. CDR3 region: CASSQVSSGGIGEETQYF. The CDR3, as DNA: TGTGCCAGCAGCCAAGTGTCTAGCGGGGGGATTGGGGAAGAGACCCAGTACTTC.

This clonotype occurred a few times. The rearrangement uses TRBV2 and TRBJ1-2; D perhaps matches TRBD1 (5 bases). In germline, CDR1 is SNHLY, CDR2 FYNNEI. V lost 3 bases and J lost 4, with 9 bases in between. The CDR3 has 13 residues. The CDR3 region is CASSDRGLYGYTF. The CDR3 nucleotides are TGTGCCAGCAGTGATCGGGGCCTCTATGGCTACACCTTC.

The sample holds a few counts of this clonotype. V usage is TRBV18 and J usage is TRBJ2-1; D is perhaps TRBD1 (6 bases). Deletions cut 4 bases from V and 6 bases from J, with 10 bases between. CDR3 length: 13 residues. Germline V gives CDR1 KGHSH, CDR2 LQKENI. CDR3: CASSQGHPNEQFF. The CDR3 bases are TGTGCCAGCTCACAGGGACACCCCAATGAGCAGTTCTTC. Complete variable domain (other parts from reference TRBV18 and TRBJ2-1): NAGVMQNPRHLVRRRGQEARLRCSPMKGHSHVYWYRQLPEEGLKFMVYLQKENIIDESGMPKERFSAEFPKEGPSILRIQQVVRGDSAAYFCASSQGHPNEQFFGPGTRLTVL.

This clonotype appeared once. A much larger clone differs from this one at a single base, so this may be a read error. The rearrangement joins TRBV12-3 or TRBV12-4 to TRBJ2-7; maybe TRBD1 (6 bases). V lost 3 bases, J lost 1 base, and 19 bases lay in between. CDR3 length: 17 amino acids. The CDR3 loop is CASSFTSGVLRSYEQYF. The DNA of the CDR3 is TGTGCCAGCAGTTTCACGTCAGGGGTCTTAAGGTCCTACGAGCAGTACTTC.

The chain has TRBV5-1 and TRBJ2-1; 11 bases agree with TRBD2. After removal of 2 bases from V and 7 bases from J, the junction contained 14 bases not matched to a gene. CDR1 SGHRS and CDR2 YFSETQ come from the germline V gene. This CDR3 comprises 18 residues. CDR3 region: CASSFRLAGGQTRNEQFF. In DNA, the CDR3 is TGCGCCAGCAGCTTTCGGCTAGCGGGGGGCCAGACCAGGAATGAGCAGTTCTTC.